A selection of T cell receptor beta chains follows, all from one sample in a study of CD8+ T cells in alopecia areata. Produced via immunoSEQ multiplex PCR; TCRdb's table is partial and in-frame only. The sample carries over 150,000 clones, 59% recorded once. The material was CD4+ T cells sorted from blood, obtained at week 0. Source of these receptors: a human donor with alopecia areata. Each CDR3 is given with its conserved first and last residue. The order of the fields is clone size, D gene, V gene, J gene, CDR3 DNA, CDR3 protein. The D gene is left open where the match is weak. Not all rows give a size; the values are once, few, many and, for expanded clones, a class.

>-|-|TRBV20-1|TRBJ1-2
TGCAGTGCTCCCGACACCTATGGCTACACCTTC
CSAPDTYGYTF
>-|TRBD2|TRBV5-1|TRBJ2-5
TGCGCCAGCAGCTTGGCCACTAGCGGGGGGCAAGAGACCCAGTACTTC
CASSLATSGGQETQYF
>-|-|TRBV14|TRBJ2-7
TGTGCCAGCAGCGAGACGACCTACGAGCAGTACTTC
CASSETTYEQYF
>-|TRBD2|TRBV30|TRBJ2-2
TGTGCCTGGAACCGGGGGGGGAACACCGGGGAGCTGTTTTTT
CAWNRGGNTGELFF
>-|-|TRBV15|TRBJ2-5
TGTGCCACCAGCAGAGACACCCTGGAGACCCAGTACTTC
CATSRDTLETQYF
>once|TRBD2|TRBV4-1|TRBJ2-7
TGCGCCAGCAGACGTCTCCAGGCTAGCGGCTACGAGCAGTACTTC
CASRRLQASGYEQYF
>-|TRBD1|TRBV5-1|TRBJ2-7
TGCGCCAGCAGCAGTACAGGGGATCCCTTATACGAGCAGTACTTC
CASSSTGDPLYEQYF
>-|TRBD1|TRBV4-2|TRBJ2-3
TGTGCCAGCAGCCAAGATCTGGGACAGGGGGTTAATACGCAGTATTTT
CASSQDLGQGVNTQYF
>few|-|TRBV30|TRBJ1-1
TGTGCCTGGAGTGTATCTCGCCAGGGCGTCACTGAAGCTTTCTTT
CAWSVSRQGVTEAFF
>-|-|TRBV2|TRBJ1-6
TGTGCCAGCCAGGGACCCCTATCACCCCTCCACTTT
CASQGPLSPLHF
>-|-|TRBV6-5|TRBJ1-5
TGTGCCAGCAGTTACGATGTCGGGTCTCACCAGCCCCAGCATTTT
CASSYDVGSHQPQHF
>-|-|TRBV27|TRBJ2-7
TGTGCCAGCACCCTTGCAGGGCCCTCTGGAGAGCAGTACTTC
CASTLAGPSGEQYF
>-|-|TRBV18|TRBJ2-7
TGTGCCAGCTCCCCGGGGATTACAGGACAGTCCTACGAGCAGTACTTC
CASSPGITGQSYEQYF
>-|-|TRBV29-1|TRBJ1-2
TGCAGCGTTTCCGGCCGTTTCAACTATGGCTACACCTTC
CSVSGRFNYGYTF
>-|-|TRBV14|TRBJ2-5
TGTGCCAGCAGCCAAGATCGCTCGGGACTTCCGGGGGAGACCCAGTACTTC
CASSQDRSGLPGETQYF
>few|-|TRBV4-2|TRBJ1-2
TGTGCCAGCAGCTACCGGGTCCAGGACGACGGCTACACCTTC
CASSYRVQDDGYTF
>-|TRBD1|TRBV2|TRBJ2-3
TGTGCCAGCAGGGTCGACAGGGGGACAGATACGCAGTATTTT
CASRVDRGTDTQYF
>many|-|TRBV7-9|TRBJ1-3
TGTGCCAGCAGCTTAGTCCTTGGCGCTACTGGAAACACCATATATTTT
CASSLVLGATGNTIYF
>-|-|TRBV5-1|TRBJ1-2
TGCGCCAGCAGCTTGGGACAGTCTAACTATGGCTACACCTTC
CASSLGQSNYGYTF
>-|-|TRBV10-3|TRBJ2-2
TGTGCCATCAGTGCGGCGGCGGTCGGCGGGGAGCTGTTTTTT
CAISAAAVGGELFF
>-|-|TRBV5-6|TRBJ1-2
TGTGCCAGCAGCTTAGCAGGTGGTGGCTACACCTTC
CASSLAGGGYTF
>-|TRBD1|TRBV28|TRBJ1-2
TGTGCCAGCAGAACCGGGACAGGCTACCGGGGCTACACCTTC
CASRTGTGYRGYTF
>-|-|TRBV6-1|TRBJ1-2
TGTGCCAGCAGTGGACCGACAGGAAACTATGGCTACACCTTC
CASSGPTGNYGYTF
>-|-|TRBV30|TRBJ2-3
TGTGCCTGGAGTGGGATAGATACGCAGTATTTT
CAWSGIDTQYF
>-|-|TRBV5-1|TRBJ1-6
TGCGCCAGCAGCCGAGACTCCGCGGCGGTCGCCCTCCACTTT
CASSRDSAAVALHF
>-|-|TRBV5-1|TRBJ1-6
TGCGCCAGCAGCTTGGAACAGGGTTTCAGGTCACCCCTCCACTTT
CASSLEQGFRSPLHF
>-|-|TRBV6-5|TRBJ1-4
TGTGCCAGCAGTTACTCGTTTCGGGGTGGGGAAAAACTGTTTTTT
CASSYSFRGGEKLFF
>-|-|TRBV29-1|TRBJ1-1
TGCAGCGCTATTCTGAACACTGAAGCTTTCTTT
CSAILNTEAFF
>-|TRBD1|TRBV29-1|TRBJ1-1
TGCAGCGCGGACAGGGGTACGGGCACTGAAGCTTTCTTT
CSADRGTGTEAFF
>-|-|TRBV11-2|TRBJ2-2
TGTGCCAGCAGGCCTCTTGCCGGGGAGCTGTTTTTT
CASRPLAGELFF
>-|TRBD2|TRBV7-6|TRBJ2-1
TGTGCCAGCAGCCTCATTTCCGGAAGCGGGGGGGCATATGAGCAGTTCTTC
CASSLISGSGGAYEQFF
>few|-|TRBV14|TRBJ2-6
TGTGCCAGCAGCCAAGCTACCGGGGCCAACGTCCTGACTTTC
CASSQATGANVLTF
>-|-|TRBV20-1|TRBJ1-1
TGCAGTGCTATCCTGGGAGCTTTCTTT
CSAILGAFF
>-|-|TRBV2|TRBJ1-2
TGTGCCAGCAGTCAGTCGGCCCGGACGGATGGCTACACCTTC
CASSQSARTDGYTF
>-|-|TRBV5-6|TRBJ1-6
TGTGCCAGCAGAACCTGGGGGGCTTATAATTCACCCCTCCACTTT
CASRTWGAYNSPLHF
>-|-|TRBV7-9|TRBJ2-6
TGTGCCAGCACACTCTCGGGGGAAGTACTCTCTGGGGCCAACGTCCTGACTTTC
CASTLSGEVLSGANVLTF
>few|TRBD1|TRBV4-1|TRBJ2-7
TGCGCCAGCAGCCTTCACGGACAGGGATACGAGCAGTACTTC
CASSLHGQGYEQYF
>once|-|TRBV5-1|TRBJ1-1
TGCGCCAGCAGCCGCGGGGAGGTGAGAGCTGAAGCTTTCTTT
CASSRGEVRAEAFF
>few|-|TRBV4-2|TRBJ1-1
TGTGCCAGCAGCCAAGTCGCCGGGATTGGCACTGAAGCTTTCTTT
CASSQVAGIGTEAFF
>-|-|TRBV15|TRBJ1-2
TGTGCCACCAGCAGGGGAATTGAGGGTCCGCTGACTAACTATGGCTACACCTTC
CATSRGIEGPLTNYGYTF
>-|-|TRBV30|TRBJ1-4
TGTGCCTGGAGTGCCCGGGGGCAGAGTGCAACTAATGAAAAACTGTTTTTT
CAWSARGQSATNEKLFF
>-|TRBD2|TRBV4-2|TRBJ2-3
TGTGCCAGCAGCCAAGAGGTTGGCCTAGCGGCCGGCACGCAGTATTTT
CASSQEVGLAAGTQYF
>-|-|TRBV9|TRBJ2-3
TGTGCCAGCAGCGTAGGTGTAGCTAGCACAGATACGCAGTATTTT
CASSVGVASTDTQYF
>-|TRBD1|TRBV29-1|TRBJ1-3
TGCAGCGTTGTGGACAGGGCCTCTGGAAACACCATATATTTT
CSVVDRASGNTIYF
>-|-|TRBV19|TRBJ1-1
TGTGCCAGTAGTTTCCCCTCGGCTGAAGCTTTCTTT
CASSFPSAEAFF
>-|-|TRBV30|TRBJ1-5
TGTGCCTGGAGTCGAAGGAGCAATCAGCCCCAGCATTTT
CAWSRRSNQPQHF
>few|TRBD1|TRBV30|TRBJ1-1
TGTGCCTGGACAAGGGTGGGACAGGGGAACACTGAAGCTTTCTTT
CAWTRVGQGNTEAFF
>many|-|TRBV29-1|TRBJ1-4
TGCAGCGTTACAGGGTTAACTAATGAAAAACTGTTTTTT
CSVTGLTNEKLFF
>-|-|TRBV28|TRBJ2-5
TGTGCCAGCAGTGGGGACGGAATCCAAGAGACCCAGTACTTC
CASSGDGIQETQYF
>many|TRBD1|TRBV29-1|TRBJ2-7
TGCAGCGTTGGCCCTCCAGGGGGCAGGGGACACGAGCAGTACTTC
CSVGPPGGRGHEQYF
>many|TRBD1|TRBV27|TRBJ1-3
TGTGCCAGCAGTTACAGGGGTGGAAACACCATATATTTT
CASSYRGGNTIYF
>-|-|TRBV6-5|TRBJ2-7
TGTGCCAGCAGTCCGGGACGTCAACTCTACGAGCAGTACTTC
CASSPGRQLYEQYF
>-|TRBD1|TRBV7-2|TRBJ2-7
TGTGCCAGCGGTCGGACAGGGAACTACGAGCAGTACTTC
CASGRTGNYEQYF
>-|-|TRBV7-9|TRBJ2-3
TGTGCCAGCAGCTTAGATGCTGGCACAGATACGCAGTATTTT
CASSLDAGTDTQYF
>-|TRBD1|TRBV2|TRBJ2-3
TGTGCCAGCAGCCGCGGGACAGGGTTTTCAGATACGCAGTATTTT
CASSRGTGFSDTQYF
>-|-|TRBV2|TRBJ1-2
TGTGCCAGCAGTCGGGGCCAGACTAACTATGGCTACACCTTC
CASSRGQTNYGYTF
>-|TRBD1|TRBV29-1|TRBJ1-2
TGCAGCGTTAAGGACAGGTCCCGGAATGGCTACACCTTC
CSVKDRSRNGYTF
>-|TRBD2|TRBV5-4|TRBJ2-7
TGTGCCAGCAGCCCTGGCTACGGGACTAGCGGGATCTACGAGCAGTACTTC
CASSPGYGTSGIYEQYF
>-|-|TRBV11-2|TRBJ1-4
TGTGCCAGCAGCTTACATCGGGAGTTGCCCAATGAAAAACTGTTTTTT
CASSLHRELPNEKLFF